These T cell receptor beta chains were read from a single sample in a study of T cell repertoires in cytomegalovirus infection. TCRdb recomputed calls from the reads with MiXCR, one row per CDR3 protein. This sample has a few hundred thousand distinct CDR3 sequences, with more than 9% found just once. The sample was PBMCs. The origin of the receptors is a human donor in good health (CMV status not recorded). Some clones in this sample may be carry-over from other donors' samples. Both conserved end residues are part of each CDR3. Rows may omit the clone size; those that give it use once, few, many or a size class.

TRBV6-2/TRBV6-3,.,CASRYLAGALWPQYF
TRBV20-1,many,CSAAGGLEEQYF
TRBV5-3,many,CARIALGAPETQYF
TRBV7-6,many,CASSPPGEFYNEQFF
TRBV7-3,few,CASSFSGTSWYF
TRBV11-2,many,CASSFRVGADTQYF
TRBV11-3,.,CASSLDRDNEKLFF
TRBV2,.,CASSVARGNTEAFF
TRBV7-2,many,CASTSRIAGGPETQYF
TRBV29-1,few,CSVGVAGYYEQYF
TRBV7-6,few,CASSLASGSQETQYF
TRBV20-1,few,CSASNGPAIYNEQFF